The rows below give T cell receptor beta chains drawn from one sample of a study of cytomegalovirus exposure and HLA in healthy donors. Assay: immunoSEQ multiplex PCR; the TCRdb copy retains only in-frame clones and omits some. The table has fewer than 250,000 clones, approximately 78% seen once. Sequenced sample: PBMCs. These receptors all stem from a young man in good health and CMV-seronegative. The CDR3 runs from the conserved cysteine through the conserved F or W. The order of the fields is V gene, D gene, CDR3 protein. The D gene is left open where the match is weak.

v_gene: TRBV5-1
d_gene: TRBD2
CDR3aa: CASSTAGVNTDTQYF

v_gene: TRBV28
d_gene: TRBD2
CDR3aa: CASSLSAGGYETQYF

v_gene: TRBV7-3
d_gene: TRBD1
CDR3aa: CASSLNSGGHGETQYF

v_gene: TRBV29-1
d_gene: TRBD2
CDR3aa: CSVARATGGRNEQFF

v_gene: TRBV28
d_gene: TRBD1
CDR3aa: CASSVQGARDIQYF

v_gene: TRBV7-9
d_gene: TRBD1
CDR3aa: CASSLVGQGNSPLHF

v_gene: TRBV29-1
d_gene: NA
CDR3aa: CSVERITEAFF

v_gene: TRBV2
d_gene: NA
CDR3aa: CASSGEGNNEKLFF

v_gene: TRBV6-1
d_gene: TRBD1
CDR3aa: CASSTTGVGFF

v_gene: TRBV7-9
d_gene: TRBD1
CDR3aa: CASSHHALGTENTEAFF

v_gene: TRBV2
d_gene: TRBD2
CDR3aa: CASKTSGGLYEQYF

v_gene: TRBV7-3
d_gene: TRBD2
CDR3aa: CASSSTGGPTDTQYF

v_gene: TRBV7-2
d_gene: NA
CDR3aa: CASSPGVSGTDTQYF

v_gene: TRBV18
d_gene: NA
CDR3aa: CASSPLAVDQETQYF

v_gene: TRBV29-1
d_gene: TRBD2
CDR3aa: CSVLSGGTGELFF

v_gene: TRBV10-3
d_gene: NA
CDR3aa: CAISESHREGQPQHF

v_gene: TRBV6-1
d_gene: NA
CDR3aa: CASSPGQETQYF

v_gene: TRBV28
d_gene: NA
CDR3aa: CASSSAPGVRVAYEQYF

v_gene: TRBV19
d_gene: TRBD1
CDR3aa: CASQDRSSGANVLTF

v_gene: TRBV7-8
d_gene: TRBD1
CDR3aa: CASSPNRGRFSDTEAFF

v_gene: TRBV9
d_gene: NA
CDR3aa: CASSVERGSSGNTIYF

v_gene: TRBV7-2
d_gene: NA
CDR3aa: CASSPRDSQFF

v_gene: TRBV19
d_gene: NA
CDR3aa: CASSIVNRGEQYF

v_gene: TRBV27
d_gene: NA
CDR3aa: CASKAAVNSPLHF

v_gene: TRBV6-5
d_gene: TRBD1
CDR3aa: CASSSPGQGNTGELFF

v_gene: TRBV6-1
d_gene: TRBD1
CDR3aa: CASSPLTGFPGELFF

v_gene: TRBV29-1
d_gene: NA
CDR3aa: CSVEGAEGGKSYNEQFF

v_gene: TRBV7-6
d_gene: TRBD2
CDR3aa: CASSSSGGISTDTQYF

v_gene: TRBV6-6
d_gene: NA
CDR3aa: CASSFRWDEQFF

v_gene: TRBV9
d_gene: TRBD1
CDR3aa: CASSVEGTGGNSPLHF

v_gene: TRBV4-1
d_gene: NA
CDR3aa: CASSQDPYEQYF

v_gene: TRBV27
d_gene: NA
CDR3aa: CASSLTPGGYQPQHF

v_gene: TRBV7-2
d_gene: TRBD2
CDR3aa: CASSVSGGAGEQYF

v_gene: TRBV6-1
d_gene: TRBD2
CDR3aa: CASSEARGYEQYF

v_gene: TRBV18
d_gene: NA
CDR3aa: CASSPQSQETQYF

v_gene: TRBV2
d_gene: TRBD2
CDR3aa: CASSESGGSYEQYF

v_gene: TRBV10-2
d_gene: NA
CDR3aa: CASSDLDTQYF

v_gene: TRBV5-1
d_gene: NA
CDR3aa: CASSLAPGNTGGYTF

v_gene: TRBV7-9
d_gene: TRBD1
CDR3aa: CASSELGQGTDTQYF

v_gene: TRBV6-5
d_gene: NA
CDR3aa: CASSPSSRGNQPQHF

v_gene: TRBV21-1
d_gene: NA
CDR3aa: CASSKDQAGVLQETQYF

v_gene: TRBV5-6
d_gene: TRBD1
CDR3aa: CASSPADREDTIYF

v_gene: TRBV5-1
d_gene: NA
CDR3aa: CASSLGGAGANVLTF

v_gene: TRBV7-2
d_gene: NA
CDR3aa: CASSLPLGAGYTF

v_gene: TRBV29-1
d_gene: TRBD1
CDR3aa: CSATGGMSYEQYF

v_gene: TRBV27
d_gene: TRBD2
CDR3aa: CASSSPGLGVDEQYF

v_gene: TRBV27
d_gene: TRBD1
CDR3aa: CASSLEGANGQPQHF

v_gene: TRBV5-1
d_gene: TRBD2
CDR3aa: CASSSHGTSGVRTQYF